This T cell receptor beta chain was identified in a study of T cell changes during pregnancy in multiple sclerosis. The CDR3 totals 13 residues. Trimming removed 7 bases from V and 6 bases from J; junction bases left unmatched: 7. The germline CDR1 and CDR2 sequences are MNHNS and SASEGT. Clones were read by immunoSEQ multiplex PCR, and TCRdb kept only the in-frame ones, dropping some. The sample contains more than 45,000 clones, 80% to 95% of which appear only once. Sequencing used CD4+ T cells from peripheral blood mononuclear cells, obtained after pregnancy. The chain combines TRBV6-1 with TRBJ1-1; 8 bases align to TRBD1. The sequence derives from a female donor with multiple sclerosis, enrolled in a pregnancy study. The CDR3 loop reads CASIQGARAEAFF. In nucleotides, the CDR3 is TGTGCCAGCATTCAGGGGGCGCGCGCTGAAGCTTTCTTT.